This T cell receptor (beta chain) emerged from a study of cytomegalovirus exposure and HLA in healthy donors. Study results and limitations: Reportedly, TCR beta sequences accurately predicted HLA-A and HLA-B alleles in most subjects. Reportedly, fewer N-insertions than the approximately 690-donor mean appeared in an Asian-associated ancestry cluster in a later analysis.

PCR used 60 Vbeta primers and 13 Jbeta primers. Measured with immunoSEQ multiplex PCR; TCRdb has only the in-frame clones, and not every one. The sample lists around 160,000 clones; more than 70% were seen once. Regarding donors, all were healthy bone marrow donors. CDR1 is SGHNT and CDR2 is YYREEE in the germline V gene (reference sequence). The V end was cut by 0 bases, the J end by 7 bases, with 10 bases between. The CDR3 runs 14 residues. This clone occurred a few times. Its antigen is undetermined. The chain combines TRBV5-4 with TRBJ2-2; perhaps TRBD2 as D (6 bases). The source material was PBMCs. The origin of this receptor is a male donor in good health and CMV-seronegative. CDR3 sequence (DNA): TGTGCCAGCAGCTTGGCTGCGGGGCTCGGGGAGCTGTTTTTT. It yields the protein CASSLAAGLGELFF.